This T cell receptor beta chain was sequenced in a study of blood T cells in healthy people across ages. Study-level points and caveats: Samples with more naive T cells showed higher observed beta diversity.

Combining a sample-barcoded 5' primer with a J-beta primer mix, a second PCR ran for 7 to 11 cycles. TCRdb reanalysed the 5' RACE reads using MiXCR and keeps one entry per CDR3 protein. Among 1 million or so distinct CDR3 sequences listed, roughly 24% were seen once. On this clonotype: Its specificity is not known.

The length of the CDR3 is 15 residues. Germline V gene lookup returns CDR1 SGDLS and CDR2 YYNGEE. V was shortened by 0 bases and J by 2 bases, with 9 bases between the two germline ends. This same sample was also taken into another study, of T cells of mothers and their children. As that report states: Maternal samples each gave over 8.5 million TCR beta CDR3 reads, and child samples several million each. No clones detected were persistent microchimeric T cell clones.

This clonotype was obtained from a girl under 10 years old in good health. The V call is TRBV9, the J call TRBJ2-1; perhaps TRBD1 as D (5 bases). Sequencing used blood. The CDR3 nucleotides read TGTGCCAGCAGCGTAGAGGGGTGGCCCTACAATGAGCAGTTCTTC. Translated: CASSVEGWPYNEQFF.